What follows describes a single TCR beta chain. In its sample, this clone was seen once. Its binding antigen is unknown. No base quality information exists; no much larger clone differs at one position. This sample's treatment or condition label indicates: oral pan-JAK inhibitor, 5-10 mg twice daily. Lesional scalp punch biopsies and peripheral blood were obtained from alopecia areata patients. After PBMCs were isolated by density centrifugation and stained for CD3, CD4 and CD8, a FACSAria was used to sort CD4+ and CD8+ T cells. The junction shows trimming of 0 bases on V and 5 bases on J, and the gene matches do not reach 3 bases of it. Reading the germline V gene gives CDR1 SGHRS and CDR2 YFSETQ. From its cysteine to its phenylalanine, the CDR3 spans 15 amino acids. Just CDR3 DNA is preserved here, 45 bases in frame from base 1. These data originate in a study of CD8+ T cells in alopecia areata (dated by TCRdb to the late 2010s). Looking at the study overall: Treated patients were enrolled in an open-label pilot trial of oral tofacitinib, 5 to 10 mg twice daily, for moderate-to-severe alopecia areata. The study used high-throughput TCRbeta sequencing to examine T cell clonal expansion in alopecia areata, in both the C3H/HeJ mouse model and human patients. RNA came from the PAXgene miRNA kit for fixed scalp, the miRNeasy kit for PBMCs, and the RNeasy kit for mouse skin. Human TCRbeta sequencing covered scalp tissue and sorted CD4+ and CD8+ peripheral blood T cells from patchy and totalis/universalis alopecia areata patients and healthy controls. Tofacitinib was given for 6 to 18 months, followed by 6 months of follow-up off drug to assess delayed response and recurrence. Scalp clonality was compared among normal scalp (n=4), patchy alopecia areata scalp (n=8), and alopecia totalis/universalis scalp (n=8). The SALT score, which quantifies the percentage of affected scalp surface area, was used to measure disease severity in treated patients. Biopsies were taken from tofacitinib-treated patients at baseline and at 4 and 24 weeks of treatment, and a later scalp biopsy was taken in several of the tofacitinib-treated patients. Amplification of TCRbeta CDR3 regions was done by immunoSEQ multiplex PCR using 35 Vbeta forward primers and 13 Jbeta reverse primers. The paper as a whole reports these results and caveats: Compared with mice, TCR sequences shared between patients were less clear, possibly partly because of HLA diversity across the patient population. During tofacitinib treatment, many expanded lesional clones remained in scalp and blood, and this persistence may partly explain relapse after treatment is stopped. Unlike mouse skin, where gammadelta T cells dominate, normal human skin contains resident alphabeta T cells that get sequenced too, which complicates analysis of the scalp TCR repertoire. Compared with normal scalp, lesional scalp had higher clonality and more expanded CD8+ clones, particularly in alopecia totalis/universalis, a pattern that suggests antigenic drive. Tofacitinib significantly decreased scalp clonality and the number of expanded CD8+ clones among the top 100 scalp clones. Because the treated cohort was small and had only one nonresponder, larger studies are needed to examine links between baseline CD8+ expansion and response.

Libraries were built with the immunoSEQ multiplex PCR assay. To provide template for TCR sequencing, every sample had RNA extracted and reverse transcribed into cDNA. SuperScript III was used for first-strand cDNA synthesis, primed with a 2:1 mix of oligo-dT and random hexamers. A synthetic immune receptor repertoire was used to gauge amplification bias, and whatever bias remained was removed computationally. The paper's data handling went like this. Raw reads were preprocessed to remove errors, and CDR3 was defined by IMGT conventions from the conserved cysteine to phenylalanine. Clonality was calculated as 1 minus Shannon entropy normalized by log2 of the number of productive unique TCRs. Whether each scalp clone was CD4 or CD8 was inferred by checking scalp TCRbeta sequences against the CD4 and CD8 repertoires from sorted blood. The table was pulled from immuneACCESS by TCRdb, which kept in-frame rearrangements only. Such tables lose some clones; where checked, under half of the loss comes from unresolved V genes, and the rest has no known cause. V, J and clone size are taken as reported in that table, and D and trimming were inferred from the DNA itself. A total of approximately 100,000 clones appear in this sample, over 75% of them only once. The top ten clones comprise approximately 12% of the sample.

The chain is encoded by TRBV5-1 joined to TRBJ2-1; 9 central nucleotides agree with TRBD2. Sequenced material: CD8+ T cells sorted from blood, taken at approximately week 30, from a patient treated with tofacitinib. The sequence was collected from a human donor with alopecia areata. The DNA reads as follows: TGCGCCAGCAGCTTGGTTCCTAGCGGGAACAATGAGCAGTTCTTC. The resulting protein is CASSLVPSGNNEQFF. When the CDR3 is completed using the reference TRBV5-1 and TRBJ2-1 genes on either side, the full variable domain is KAGVTQTPRYLIKTRGQQVTLSCSPISGHRSVSWYQQTPGQGLQFLFEYFSETQRNKGNFPGRFSGRQFSNSRSEMNVSTLELGDSALYLCASSLVPSGNNEQFFGPGTRLTVL.